Following are 32 T cell receptor beta chains from one sample sequenced in a study of OX40 agonist ivuxolimab in advanced cancers. Method: immunoSEQ multiplex PCR; TCRdb's copy keeps in-frame clones and lacks some. The table has 56,000 or so clones, roughly 82% seen once; the top ten hold 3.9%. The sample consisted of CD4+ or CD8+ T cells sorted from blood, taken in a trial of the OX40 agonist ivuxolimab. The receptor set was obtained from an adult with an advanced solid tumor such as melanoma, head and neck, liver or kidney cancer.

The chain has TRBV6-1 and TRBJ2-3, with 9 bases identical to TRBD2. This CDR3 has 14 residues. Germline trimming cut 7 bases from V and 4 bases from J; bases unmatched to any gene: 6. Germline values: CDR1 MNHNS, CDR2 SASEGT. The CDR3 nucleotides read TGTGCCAGCATCCCGGGACTAGCCGCAGATACGCAGTATTTT. Translated: CASIPGLAADTQYF.

The V gene is TRBV11-2, the J gene TRBJ1-1; D is unresolved. Trimming cost V 7 bases and J 11 bases, with 14 bases left between them. Per germline, CDR1 SGHAT and CDR2 FQNNGV. This CDR3 comprises 11 residues. The CDR3 sequence: CASTPSYGAFF. CDR3 sequence (DNA): TGTGCCAGCACCCCCTCCTACGGTGCTTTCTTT.

The chain uses TRBV5-1 and TRBJ2-3; unclear D gene. The CDR3 covers 13 residues. Germline CDR1 and CDR2: SGHRS and YFSETQ. Trimming cost V 0 bases and J 6 bases, with 8 bases left between them. The CDR3 reads CASSLEVRDTQYF. CDR3 sequence (DNA): TGCGCCAGCAGCTTGGAGGTTCGGGATACGCAGTATTTT.

CDR3 amino acids: CASSVDDRWGTQHF. The CDR3 DNA follows: TGTGCCAGCAGCGTAGACGACAGGTGGGGAACCCAGCATTTT. The V gene is TRBV9, the J gene TRBJ1-5, with a tentative D call TRBD1 (6 bases). The CDR3 has 14 residues. Trimming removed 0 bases at V and 11 bases at J, with 15 bases between. Germline V CDR1 and CDR2: SGDLS, YYNGEE.

The gene calls are TRBV19 and TRBJ2-5; 7 bases are shared with TRBD2. Germline V CDR1 and CDR2: LNHDA, SQIVND (reference sequence). V lost 7 bases, J lost 2 bases, and 7 bases stayed unmatched. The CDR3 is 14 amino acids. CDR3 residues: CASTPGGKQETQYF. As DNA, the CDR3 is TGTGCCAGTACCCCCGGGGGGAAGCAAGAGACCCAGTACTTC.

The chain links TRBV30 to TRBJ1-2; D possibly corresponds to TRBD1 (5 bases). CDR3 length: 14 amino acids. Germline V gene lookup returns CDR1 GTSNPN and CDR2 SVGIG (reference sequence). V lost 2 bases and J 9 bases, leaving 19 bases between the germline ends. The CDR3 is CAWSFGNHQGSYTF. DNA of the CDR3: TGTGCCTGGAGTTTTGGGAATCACCAGGGTAGCTACACCTTC.

This chain links TRBV7-6 with TRBJ2-7; D possibly corresponds to TRBD1 (6 bases). The germline CDR1 and CDR2 sequences are SGHVS and FNYEAQ. The V gene lost 0 bases and the J gene lost 3 bases, with 18 bases spanning the gap. This CDR3 region has 17 residues. The CDR3 DNA reads as TGTGCCAGCAGCTTAGCCCAGGGGCCTCTTCAACGCTACGAGCAGTACTTC. This translates into CASSLAQGPLQRYEQYF.

The chain links TRBV5-1 to TRBJ2-3, with 7 bases identical to TRBD1. Germline trimming cut 4 bases from V and 4 bases from J; bases unmatched to any gene: 9. In germline, CDR1 is SGHRS, CDR2 YFSETQ. The CDR3 consists of 15 residues. Here the CDR3 DNA reads TGCGCCAGCAGCATTAGGGGGCGAGGGGCAGATACGCAGTATTTT. Protein: CASSIRGRGADTQYF. The full variable domain, completed using reference TRBV5-1 and TRBJ2-3, is KAGVTQTPRYLIKTRGQQVTLSCSPISGHRSVSWYQQTPGQGLQFLFEYFSETQRNKGNFPGRFSGRQFSNSRSEMNVSTLELGDSALYLCASSIRGRGADTQYFGPGTRLTVL.

The J gene is TRBJ2-3, the V gene TRBV19; 10 bases are shared with TRBD2. Germline trimming cut 5 bases from V and 9 bases from J; bases unmatched to any gene: 8. This CDR3 has 14 amino acids. CDR1 and CDR2 from the germline V gene are LNHDA and SQIVND (reference sequence). The CDR3 nucleotides are TGTGCCAGTAGTCAAAGCGGGGGGGCAGGGACGCAGTATTTT. It is translated as CASSQSGGAGTQYF.

This chain joins TRBV4-1 and TRBJ2-1; no clear D gene. The V gene lost 7 bases and the J gene lost 7 bases, with 20 bases spanning the gap. CDR1 and CDR2 from the germline V gene are MGHRA and YSYEKL. The CDR3 consists of 15 residues. CDR3 loop: CASTPGITGSNEQFF. The CDR3 DNA sequence: TGCGCCAGCACCCCTGGGATTACGGGTTCGAATGAGCAGTTCTTC.

The gene calls are TRBV28 and TRBJ2-7, with TRBD1 identical over 7 bases. V was pared by 2 bases and J by 3 bases, with 13 bases of the junction left unmatched. The CDR3 has 17 amino acids. Germline CDR1 MDHEN, CDR2 SYDVKM. The CDR3 DNA sequence: TGTGCCAGCAGTTTAATTGGGGGCCGGGACAGTGGCTACGAGCAGTACTTC. Translating gives CASSLIGGRDSGYEQYF. The full variable domain, rest sourced from reference TRBV28 and TRBJ2-7, is DVKVTQSSRYLVKRTGEKVFLECVQDMDHENMFWYRQDPGLGLRLIYFSYDVKMKEKGDIPEGYSVSREKKERFSLILESASTNQTSMYLCASSLIGGRDSGYEQYFGPGTRLTVT.

V is TRBV28 and J is TRBJ1-2; 7 nucleotides agree with TRBD1. Germline CDR1 MDHEN, CDR2 SYDVKM. V shed 11 bases and J 6 bases; nucleotides not matched to a gene: 6. The CDR3 totals 11 residues. The CDR3 is CAAQGLNGYTF. The CDR3, as DNA: TGTGCCGCACAGGGGTTAAATGGCTACACCTTC.

This clone has more than one count but fewer than ten. The V gene is TRBV21-1, the J gene TRBJ2-7. TRBV21-1 is a pseudogene segment. The CDR3 spans 12 residues. CDR3 region: CAMQTVPYEQYF. The CDR3, as DNA: TGTGCCATGCAGACGGTTCCCTACGAGCAGTACTTC.

The chain joins TRBV7-6 to TRBJ2-1; no firm D call. The CDR3 spans 14 residues. Trimming pared 3 bases from V and 7 bases from J, leaving 13 bases between. Germline CDR1 and CDR2: SGHVS and FNYEAQ. In DNA form, the CDR3 reads TGTGCCAGCAGCTTCGGACCCCAATGGAATGAGCAGTTCTTC. This encodes CASSFGPQWNEQFF.

The chain carries TRBV29-1 and TRBJ2-1, with 9 bases lining up with TRBD1. Germline values: CDR1 SQVTM, CDR2 ANQGSEA. J gave up 9 bases and V 4 bases, and 7 bases lay outside the gene matches. The CDR3 is made up of 13 amino acids. The CDR3 region is CSVAGQGRGEQFF. CDR3 DNA sequence: TGCAGCGTTGCTGGACAGGGGAGAGGTGAGCAGTTCTTC.

The chain carries TRBV6-5 and TRBJ2-1, with D possibly matching TRBD2 (5 bases). There are 16 residues in the CDR3. Germline assignment: CDR1 MNHEY and CDR2 SVGAGI. The ends were cut back, 3 bases at V and 0 bases at J, with 12 bases in the middle. Here the CDR3 DNA reads TGTGCCAGCAGTTATGAAGGGAGTAGCTCCTACAATGAGCAGTTCTTC. It encodes CASSYEGSSSYNEQFF.

The rearrangement joins TRBV2 to TRBJ2-5; 11 bases are shared with TRBD1. CDR1 and CDR2 (germline): SNHLY, FYNNEI. The J segment lost 5 bases and the V segment lost 7 bases, leaving 6 bases of the junction unmatched. The CDR3 is made up of 14 amino acids. The CDR3 DNA reads as TGTGCCAGCAACCGGGACAGGGGGTTTGAGACCCAGTACTTC. Protein: CASNRDRGFETQYF.

The genes are TRBV30 and TRBJ2-5; a weak D match, TRBD1 (5 bases). V lost 1 base to trimming and J lost 6 bases, with 6 bases between them. The germline V gene has CDR1 GTSNPN and CDR2 SVGIG (reference sequence). CDR3 length: 11 residues. The CDR3 loop is CAWSEGQTQYF. CDR3 DNA: TGTGCCTGGAGTGAGGGGCAGACCCAGTACTTC.

The V call is TRBV6-1, the J call TRBJ2-3; TRBD2 matches 9 bases. With V trimmed by 4 bases and J by 8 bases, 10 bases remained unmatched. This CDR3 has 15 residues. The V gene's germline CDR1 is MNHNS and CDR2 SASEGT. CDR3 sequence: CASSALAGGHGTQYF. Here the CDR3 DNA reads TGTGCCAGCAGTGCTTTGGCGGGGGGGCACGGTACGCAGTATTTT.

J is TRBJ2-1 and V is TRBV5-3; a possible D gene is TRBD2 (6 bases). TRBV5-3 is sorted into the ORF group, with uncertain function. Trimming took off 3 bases at V and 6 bases at J, with 13 bases between the two ends. The CDR3 covers 14 residues. The CDR3, as DNA: TGTGCCAGAAGCTCCCGGAGCGGGCTCAATGAGCAGTTCTTC. Amino acids: CARSSRSGLNEQFF.

This chain connects TRBV6-5 to TRBJ2-3; 7 positions match TRBD1. The J segment lost 3 bases and the V segment lost 2 bases, leaving 5 bases of the junction unmatched. The CDR3 runs to 15 residues. The germline gives CDR1 MNHEY, CDR2 SVGAGI. CDR3 residues: CASSYGRQGTDTQYF. The CDR3 DNA follows: TGTGCCAGCAGTTACGGGAGACAGGGAACAGATACGCAGTATTTT.

V usage is TRBV28 and J usage is TRBJ1-2; a possible D gene is TRBD1 (5 bases). The CDR3 is 12 amino acids. Germline V gene lookup returns CDR1 MDHEN and CDR2 SYDVKM. Trimming removed 3 bases from V and 6 bases from J, with 8 bases in between. Here the CDR3 reads CASSLPRDGYTF. The CDR3 DNA reads as TGTGCCAGCAGTTTGCCCAGGGATGGCTACACCTTC.

This CDR3 reads CASSRIWGEKNGYTF. The DNA of the CDR3 is TGTGCCAGCAGCCGGATCTGGGGGGAAAAAAATGGCTACACCTTC. The V gene is TRBV7-4, the J gene TRBJ1-2; TRBD1 might be the D (5 bases). CDR1 SGHVT and CDR2 SQSDAQ come from the germline V gene. The CDR3 covers 15 residues. V dropped 5 bases and J dropped 6 bases, with 19 bases sitting between them.

The V and J genes are TRBV5-8 and TRBJ2-2, with 10 bases that match TRBD1. J lost 3 bases, V lost 4 bases, and 3 bases had no gene match. Germline-derived CDR1 and CDR2 are SGHTS and YDEGEE. CDR3 size: 15 residues. The CDR3: CASSQGQGYTGELFF. The CDR3 DNA reads TGTGCCAGCAGCCAGGGACAGGGGTACACCGGGGAGCTGTTTTTT.

The rearrangement uses TRBV11-2 and TRBJ2-3; D call uncertain. Germline V gene sequence: CDR1 SGHAT, CDR2 FQNNGV. With 5 bases removed from V and 3 bases from J, the gap between germline ends came to 9 bases. The CDR3 is 13 residues long. The CDR3 spells CASSLGRTDTQYF. The CDR3, as DNA: TGTGCCAGCAGCCTGGGCCGTACAGATACGCAGTATTTT. The full variable domain, its missing parts supplied by reference TRBV11-2 and TRBJ2-3, is EAGVAQSPRYKIIEKRQSVAFWCNPISGHATLYWYQQILGQGPKLLIQFQNNGVVDDSQLPKDRFSAERLKGVDSTLKIQPAKLEDSAVYLCASSLGRTDTQYFGPGTRLTVL.

The rearrangement links TRBV6-6 to TRBJ2-7, with no clear D. V shed 0 bases and J shed 5 bases, with 11 bases lying between them. Germline V gene lookup returns CDR1 MNHNY and CDR2 SVGAGI (reference sequence). CDR3 length equals 14 residues. The CDR3 nucleotides are TGTGCCAGCAGTTACTCTTTGGACCGGAACGAGCAGTACTTC. It is translated as CASSYSLDRNEQYF.

The V gene is TRBV7-3, the J gene TRBJ2-3; 7 nucleotides align to TRBD1. CDR1 is SGHTA and CDR2 is FQGTGA in the germline V gene. V gave up 4 bases and J gave up 1 base; unmatched junction bases: 5. The CDR3 runs to 15 residues. CDR3 sequence: CASSSQGIGTDTQYF. As DNA, the CDR3 is TGTGCCAGCAGCTCACAGGGGATAGGCACAGATACGCAGTATTTT.

The chain has TRBV6-6 and TRBJ1-6, with TRBD1 as a possible D gene (6 bases). CDR3 length equals 13 residues. Germline V CDR1 and CDR2: MNHNY, SVGAGI (reference sequence). V was clipped by 10 bases and J by 5 bases, with 12 bases between them. DNA of the CDR3: TGTGCCACCCAGACAGGCGATAATTCACCCCTCCACTTT. It encodes CATQTGDNSPLHF.

The chain joins TRBV5-4 to TRBJ1-2; 7 bases map to TRBD1. V was clipped by 0 bases and J by 4 bases; unmatched bases: 3. The germline gives CDR1 SGHNT, CDR2 YYREEE (reference sequence). The CDR3 length is 14 residues. The CDR3 region has the DNA TGTGCCAGCAGCTTGGACAGGGGTGGCTATGGCTACACCTTC. Protein: CASSLDRGGYGYTF.

For the CDR3, the DNA is TGTGCCAGCAGCGTATCCCAGGCAAACACTGAAGCTTTCTTT. Residues: CASSVSQANTEAFF. The chain has TRBV9 and TRBJ1-1; D call uncertain. This CDR3 region has 14 residues. Trimming removed 1 base at V and 2 bases at J, with 9 bases between. Germline CDR1 reads SGDLS; CDR2 reads YYNGEE.

This chain joins TRBV27 and TRBJ1-2; 7 nucleotides line up with TRBD1. The V and J ends lost 5 bases and 8 bases, in that order; junction bases with no gene match: 11. The CDR3 is 14 amino acids. Looked up from germline, CDR1 is MNHEY and CDR2 is SMNVEV (reference sequence). In DNA form, the CDR3 reads TGTGCCAGCAGTATTTCATACAGGGGTGAAGGCTACACCTTC. Translation gives CASSISYRGEGYTF.

CDR3 coding DNA: TGTGCCAGCAGCTTAGGCCTAAGTGGTAGCGCCTACGAGCAGTACTTC. Translated, it gives CASSLGLSGSAYEQYF. This rearrangement joins TRBV7-2 to TRBJ2-7; D is possibly TRBD2 (5 bases). Trimming pared 1 base from V and 2 bases from J, leaving 15 bases between. The CDR3 is 16 amino acids. Germline V CDR1 and CDR2: SGHTA, FQGNSA.